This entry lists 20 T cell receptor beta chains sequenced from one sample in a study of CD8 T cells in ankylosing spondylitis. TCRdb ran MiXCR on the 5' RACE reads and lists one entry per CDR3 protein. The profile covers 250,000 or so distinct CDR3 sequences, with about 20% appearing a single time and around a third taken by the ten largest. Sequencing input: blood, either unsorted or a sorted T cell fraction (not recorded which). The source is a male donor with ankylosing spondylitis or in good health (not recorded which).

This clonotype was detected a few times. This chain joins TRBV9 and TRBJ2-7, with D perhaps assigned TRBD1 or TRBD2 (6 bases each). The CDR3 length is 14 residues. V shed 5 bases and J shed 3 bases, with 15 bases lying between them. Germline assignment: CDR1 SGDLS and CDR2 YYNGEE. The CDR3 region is CASSEGGRSYEQYF. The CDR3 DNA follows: TGTGCCAGCAGTGAGGGGGGCCGCAGCTACGAGCAGTACTTC.

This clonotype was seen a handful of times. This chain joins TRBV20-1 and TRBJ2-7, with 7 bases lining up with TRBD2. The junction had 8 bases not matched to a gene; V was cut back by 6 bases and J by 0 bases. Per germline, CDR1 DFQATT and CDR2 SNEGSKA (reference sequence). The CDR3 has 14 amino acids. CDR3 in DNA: TGCAGTGCGATAAGACTAGCCGACTCCTACGAGCAGTACTTC. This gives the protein CSAIRLADSYEQYF.

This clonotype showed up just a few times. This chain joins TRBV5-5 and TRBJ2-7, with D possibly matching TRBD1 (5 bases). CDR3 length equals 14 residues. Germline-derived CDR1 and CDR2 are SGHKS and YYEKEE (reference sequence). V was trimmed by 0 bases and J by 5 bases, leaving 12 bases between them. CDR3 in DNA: TGTGCCAGCAGCTTGGTCAGGGCGTTCAACGAGCAGTACTTC. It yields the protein CASSLVRAFNEQYF. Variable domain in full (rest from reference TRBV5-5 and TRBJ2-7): DAGVTQSPTHLIKTRGQQVTLRCSPISGHKSVSWYQQVLGQGPQFIFQYYEKEERGRGNFPDRFSARQFPNYSSELNVNALLLGDSALYLCASSLVRAFNEQYFGPGTRLTVT.

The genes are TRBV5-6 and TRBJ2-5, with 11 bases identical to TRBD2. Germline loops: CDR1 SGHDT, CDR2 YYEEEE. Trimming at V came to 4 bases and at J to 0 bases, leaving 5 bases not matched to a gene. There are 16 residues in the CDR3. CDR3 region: CASSVAGGGYQETQYF. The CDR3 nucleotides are TGTGCCAGCAGCGTAGCGGGAGGGGGGTACCAAGAGACCCAGTACTTC.

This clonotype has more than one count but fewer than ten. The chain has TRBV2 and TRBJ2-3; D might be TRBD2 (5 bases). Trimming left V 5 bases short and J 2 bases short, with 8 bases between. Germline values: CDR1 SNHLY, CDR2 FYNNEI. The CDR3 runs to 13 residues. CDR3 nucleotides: TGTGCCAGCAGTAAGGAGGCCACAGATACGCAGTATTTT. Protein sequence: CASSKEATDTQYF.

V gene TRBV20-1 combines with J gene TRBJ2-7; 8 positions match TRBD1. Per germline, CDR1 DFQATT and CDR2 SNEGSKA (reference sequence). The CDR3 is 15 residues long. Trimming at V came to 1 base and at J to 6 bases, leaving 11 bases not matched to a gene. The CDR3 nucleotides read TGCAGTGCTAGAGGTGACAGGGGCTATGGCTCCGAGCAGTACTTC. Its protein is CSARGDRGYGSEQYF.

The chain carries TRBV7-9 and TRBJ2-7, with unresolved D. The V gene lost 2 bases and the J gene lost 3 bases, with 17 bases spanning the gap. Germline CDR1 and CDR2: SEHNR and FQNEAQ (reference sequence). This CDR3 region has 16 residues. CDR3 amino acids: CASSLQSNIELYEQYF. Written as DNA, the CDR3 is TGTGCCAGCAGCTTACAGTCGAACATCGAACTCTACGAGCAGTACTTC.

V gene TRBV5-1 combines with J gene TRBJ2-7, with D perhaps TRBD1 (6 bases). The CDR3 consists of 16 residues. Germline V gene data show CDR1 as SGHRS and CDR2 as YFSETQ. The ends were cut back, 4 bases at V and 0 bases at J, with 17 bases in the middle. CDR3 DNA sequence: TGCGCCAGCAGCCCGCTGTCAGGACAGAGCTCCTACGAGCAGTACTTC. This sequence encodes CASSPLSGQSSYEQYF.

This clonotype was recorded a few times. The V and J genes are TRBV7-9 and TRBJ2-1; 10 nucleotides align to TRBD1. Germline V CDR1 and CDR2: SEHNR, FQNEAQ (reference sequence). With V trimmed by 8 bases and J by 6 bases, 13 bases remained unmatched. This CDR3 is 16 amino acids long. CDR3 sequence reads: CASGGPGQGSGNEQFF. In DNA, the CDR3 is TGTGCCAGCGGGGGCCCGGGACAGGGGTCAGGCAATGAGCAGTTCTTC.

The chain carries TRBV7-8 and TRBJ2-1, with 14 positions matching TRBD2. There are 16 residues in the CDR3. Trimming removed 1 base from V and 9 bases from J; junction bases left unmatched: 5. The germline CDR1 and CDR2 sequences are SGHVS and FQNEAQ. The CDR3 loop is CASSLVAGLAGGEQFF. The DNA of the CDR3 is TGTGCCAGCAGCTTAGTTGCAGGACTAGCGGGGGGTGAGCAGTTCTTC.

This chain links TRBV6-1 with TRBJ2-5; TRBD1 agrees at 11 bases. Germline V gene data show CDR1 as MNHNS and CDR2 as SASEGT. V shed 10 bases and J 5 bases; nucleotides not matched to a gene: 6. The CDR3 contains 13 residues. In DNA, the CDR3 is TGTGCCATCCGGACAGGGGGCGGCGAGACCCAGTACTTC. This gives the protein CAIRTGGGETQYF.

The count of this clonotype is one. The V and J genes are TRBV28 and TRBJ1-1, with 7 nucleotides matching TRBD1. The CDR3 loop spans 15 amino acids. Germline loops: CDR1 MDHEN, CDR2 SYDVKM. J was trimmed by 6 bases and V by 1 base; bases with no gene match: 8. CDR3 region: CASSLYGGGSAEAFF. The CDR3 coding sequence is TGTGCCAGCAGTTTATATGGAGGGGGCTCGGCTGAAGCTTTCTTT.

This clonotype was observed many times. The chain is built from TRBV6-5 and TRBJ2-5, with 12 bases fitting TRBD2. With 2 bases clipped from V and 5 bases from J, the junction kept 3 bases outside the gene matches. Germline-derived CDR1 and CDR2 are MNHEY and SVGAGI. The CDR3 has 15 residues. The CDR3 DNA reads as TGTGCCAGCAGTTACACGGGACTAGCGGGCGAGACCCAGTACTTC. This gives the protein CASSYTGLAGETQYF.

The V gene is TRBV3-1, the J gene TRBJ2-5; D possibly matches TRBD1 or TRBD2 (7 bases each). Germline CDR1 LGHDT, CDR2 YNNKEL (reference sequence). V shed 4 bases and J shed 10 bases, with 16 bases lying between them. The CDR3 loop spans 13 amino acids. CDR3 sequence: CASSPYDREGQYF. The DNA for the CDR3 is TGTGCCAGCAGCCCTTACGACAGGGAGGGCCAGTACTTC.

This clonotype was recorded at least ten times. The CDR3, as DNA: TGCGCCAGCAGTGAGTCTAAGTATGGACGGGAAGCTTTCTTT. This translates into CASSESKYGREAFF. V gene TRBV10-1 combines with J gene TRBJ1-1; no clear D. Germline V gives CDR1 WNHNN, CDR2 SYGVQD (reference sequence). With 0 bases removed from V and 8 bases from J, the gap between germline ends came to 13 bases. The CDR3 loop spans 14 amino acids.

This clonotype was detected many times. Here the CDR3 reads CASSLVAGSSYEQYF. The CDR3 DNA follows: TGTGCCAGCAGCTTGGTCGCCGGGAGCTCCTACGAGCAGTACTTC. The chain recombines TRBV5-6 with TRBJ2-7, with D possibly TRBD2 on 6 matching bases. CDR1 SGHDT and CDR2 YYEEEE come from the germline V gene. The CDR3 is 15 amino acids. Trimming removed 0 bases from V and 0 bases from J, with 10 bases in between.

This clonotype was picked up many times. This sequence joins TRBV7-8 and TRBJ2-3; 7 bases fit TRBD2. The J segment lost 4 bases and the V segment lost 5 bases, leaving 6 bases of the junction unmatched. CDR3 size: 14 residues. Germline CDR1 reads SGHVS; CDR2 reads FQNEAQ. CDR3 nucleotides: TGTGCCAGCAGCCCGGGACTATCGGCAGATACGCAGTATTTT. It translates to CASSPGLSADTQYF.

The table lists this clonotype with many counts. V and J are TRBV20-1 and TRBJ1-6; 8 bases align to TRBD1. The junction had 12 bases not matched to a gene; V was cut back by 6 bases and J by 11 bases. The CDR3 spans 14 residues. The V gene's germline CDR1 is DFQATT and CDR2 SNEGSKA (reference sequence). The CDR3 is CSAGVDRVFAPLHF. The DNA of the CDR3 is TGCAGTGCGGGGGTGGACAGGGTTTTTGCACCCCTCCACTTT.

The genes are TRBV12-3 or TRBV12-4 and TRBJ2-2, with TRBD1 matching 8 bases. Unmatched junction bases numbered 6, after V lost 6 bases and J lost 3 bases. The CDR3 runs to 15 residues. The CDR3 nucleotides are TGTGCCAGCAGAGCTCCGGACAGGGACACCGGGGAGCTGTTTTTT. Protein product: CASRAPDRDTGELFF.

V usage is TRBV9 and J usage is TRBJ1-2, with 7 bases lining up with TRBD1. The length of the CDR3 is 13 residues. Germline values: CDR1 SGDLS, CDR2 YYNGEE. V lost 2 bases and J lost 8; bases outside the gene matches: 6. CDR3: CASSVWDSQGYTF. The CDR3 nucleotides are TGTGCCAGCAGCGTGTGGGACAGTCAGGGCTACACCTTC.